The 10 T cell receptor beta chains in this list originate from one sample, sequenced in a study of shared clonotypes between healthy human individuals. The repertoire was sequenced with immunoSEQ multiplex PCR; TCRdb's copy has only in-frame clones and lacks some. The data contain roughly 1 million clones, more than 65% of them singletons. The sample comprised memory CD4+ T cells sorted from blood. Subset defined: CD45RA-negative fraction. The receptors originated from a man in his late teens or twenties in good health.

The V and J genes are TRBV6-5 and TRBJ1-5; D remains ambiguous. Germline values: CDR1 MNHEY, CDR2 SVGAGI. The CDR3 spans 13 residues. V was cut by 8 bases and J by 5 bases, with 13 bases left in between. For the CDR3, the DNA is TGTGCCAGCGGAACCTCTCGTGATCAGCCCCAGCATTTT. Translated, it gives CASGTSRDQPQHF.

The V call is TRBV30, the J call TRBJ1-4; TRBD1 matches 10 bases. This CDR3 is built from 14 residues. V dropped 1 base and J dropped 8; count of bases not matched to a gene: 4. CDR1 and CDR2 from the germline V gene are GTSNPN and SVGIG (reference sequence). The CDR3 loop is CAWSDDRGQEKLFF. The CDR3 DNA reads as TGTGCCTGGAGTGACGACAGGGGGCAAGAAAAACTGTTTTTT. The full variable domain, rest sourced from reference TRBV30 and TRBJ1-4, is SQTIHQWPATLVQPVGSPLSLECTVEGTSNPNLYWYRQAAGRGLQLLFYSVGIGQISSEVPQNLSASRPQDRQFILSSKKLLLSDSGFYLCAWSDDRGQEKLFFGSGTQLSVL.

The chain carries TRBV2 and TRBJ1-2; D remains unclear. V lost 4 bases and J 7 bases, leaving 7 bases between the germline ends. From germline, CDR1 is SNHLY and CDR2 FYNNEI. This CDR3 has 11 residues. The chain's CDR3 is CASSVSGGYTF. The DNA for the CDR3 is TGTGCCAGCAGTGTGTCCGGTGGCTACACCTTC.

For this clone: The sample carries other DNA sequences with the same CDR3. The rearrangement links TRBV18 to TRBJ2-1, with 7 nucleotides matching TRBD1. The germline V gene encodes CDR1 KGHSH and CDR2 LQKENI. This CDR3 comprises 15 residues. V was pared by 1 base and J by 4 bases, with 4 bases of the junction left unmatched. As DNA, the CDR3 is TGTGCCAGCTCACCACGGGACAGCCCTTACAATGAGCAGTTCTTC. Residues: CASSPRDSPYNEQFF.

This clone has more than one count but fewer than ten. The chain carries TRBV30 and TRBJ2-3; possibly TRBD2 for D (5 bases). From germline, CDR1 is GTSNPN and CDR2 SVGIG (reference sequence). The CDR3 runs 13 residues. The ends were cut back, 0 bases at V and 2 bases at J, with 6 bases in the middle. The chain's CDR3 is CAWSVDSTDTQYF. The CDR3 coding sequence is TGTGCCTGGAGTGTGGACTCCACAGATACGCAGTATTTT.

The chain uses TRBV5-4 and TRBJ1-2; no definite D call. Germline V gene data show CDR1 as SGHNT and CDR2 as YYREEE (reference sequence). This CDR3 comprises 15 residues. Trimming removed 1 base from V and 7 bases from J, with 17 bases in between. CDR3 bases: TGTGCCAGCAGCTTGAAAGGTGGACCTGTAGGTGGCTACACCTTC. Translation gives CASSLKGGPVGGYTF.

The V and J genes are TRBV18 and TRBJ2-7; D ambiguous. V dropped 6 bases and J dropped 1 base, with 10 bases sitting between them. This CDR3 region has 13 residues. Germline CDR1 reads KGHSH; CDR2 reads LQKENI. The CDR3 loop is CASSALGSYEQYF. In DNA, the CDR3 is TGTGCCAGCTCCGCCTTGGGGTCCTACGAGCAGTACTTC.

The chain carries TRBV11-2 and TRBJ1-1, with 8 bases lining up with TRBD1. The CDR3 sequence is 15 residues long. V lost 1 base and J lost 4; bases outside the gene matches: 5. Germline V lookup: CDR1 SGHAT, CDR2 FQNNGV. CDR3 protein: CASSLVQGAGTEAFF. The CDR3 nucleotides read TGTGCCAGCAGCTTAGTTCAGGGGGCGGGCACTGAAGCTTTCTTT.

The rearrangement uses TRBV30 and TRBJ2-7, with 7 bases that match TRBD2. The J segment lost 3 bases and the V segment lost 2 bases, leaving 4 bases of the junction unmatched. The CDR3 is 13 amino acids. The germline V gene encodes CDR1 GTSNPN and CDR2 SVGIG (reference sequence). The CDR3 spells CAWSIRGDYEQYF. CDR3 nucleotides: TGTGCCTGGAGTATTCGGGGGGACTACGAGCAGTACTTC.

There are a few counts of this clone. The V gene is TRBV5-1, the J gene TRBJ1-5; D may be TRBD1 (5 bases). In germline, CDR1 is SGHRS, CDR2 YFSETQ. CDR3 length equals 16 residues. Trimming cost V 0 bases and J 5 bases, with 15 bases left between them. The CDR3 region is CASSLGNQGFDQPQHF. CDR3 DNA: TGCGCCAGCAGCTTGGGGAATCAGGGATTCGATCAGCCCCAGCATTTT.